This T cell receptor (beta chain) was recovered during a study of T cell responses to AZD1222 COVID-19 vaccine (dated by TCRdb to the early 2020s). With regard to the full study: AZD1222 recipients whose second dose came at about 4 weeks and those whose second dose came at about 12 weeks were combined into one group, since spike-specific TCR depth and breadth did not differ between the two schedules. TCR sequencing was performed for 233 trial participants, of whom about 210 were given two doses of AZD1222 and around 26 were given two doses of MenACWY control vaccine. Trial participants were enrolled into age subgroups of 18-55, 56-69 and 70-plus years, which contained around 150, 29 and 61 TCR-sequenced participants, respectively. The paper as a whole reports these results and caveats: CD4 TCRs associated with the vaccine covered the entire spike protein, and the dominant responses were in regions 160-218 and 743-854. Epitopes outside the regions mutated in the B.1.351 and B.1.1.7 variants were reportedly recognized by nearly half of the unique spike-specific TCRs. The 56-69-year group was small, and its depth increase did not reach significance, likely because of low power. After two AZD1222 doses, spike-specific TCR breadth and depth were significantly higher than at day 0 and than in MenACWY recipients. No day 14 peak-response samples were available, so repertoires were characterized only after the peak T cell response. Participants were mostly white British, with more females than males. The authors suggested clonal diversity may have been underestimated. Only five to seven AZD1222 recipients were SARS-CoV-2 seropositive at baseline, limiting conclusions about previously exposed vaccinees.

The CDR3 regions of human TCRbeta chains were analyzed by immunosequencing. Per the source publication's procedure: Repertoire TCRs were checked for matches against a reference library of SARS-CoV-2-specific TCRs that had been generated using the MIRA antigen-specificity platform. Breadth meant the fraction of unique TCRs that were SARS-CoV-2-associated, whereas depth meant the fraction of total T cells that were SARS-CoV-2-associated. Using the MIRA data, each spike-specific TCR was mapped to the spike region that the TCR reacts to and placed in a CD4 or CD8 class. Log10-transformed breadth and depth values were compared by one-way ANOVA with Sidak's multiple comparisons tests. TCRdb obtained this table from immuneACCESS and retained in-frame rearrangements with V and J assigned. These tables miss some clones; where compared with another copy, unresolved V genes account for less than half of the shortfall, and the remainder is unexplained. V, J and clone size reflect that table, while D and trimming were determined from the DNA. The sample table shows about 150,000 clones, and about nine tenths are seen once. Of the sample, 1.5% to 2% is held by the ten largest clones.

V is pared back by 6 bases and J by 0 bases, with 18 bases lying between the germline termini. Including the terminal cysteine and phenylalanine, the CDR3 comprises 17 residues. Left in the record is the CDR3 DNA by itself, 51 bases read in frame from the first base. The germline V gene provides CDR1 MGHDK and CDR2 SYGVNS. Remarks on this clone: Its antigen has not been determined. No quality values exist for individual bases; no much larger clone is one base distant.

The time point label, read with the paper, signifies: baseline before first vaccination. Vaccinee samples came from UK trials COV001 and COV002, including a single-blind randomized controlled phase 2/3 trial of AZD1222 (ChAdOx1 nCoV-19) in healthy adults. Trial participant PBMC samples were collected at day 0 and day 28 after the second dose for TCRbeta chain sequencing. This specimen consisted of peripheral blood, obtained on day 0 of AZD1222 vaccination. The sequence links TRBV25-1 to TRBJ1-3, with a weak D call of TRBD1 (6 bases match). This clonotype was obtained from an adult in good health. The DNA sequence is as follows: TGTGCCAGCAGCCGGGGGGGCACCTTGAGCTCTGGAAACACCATATATTTT. Translated, this gives CASSRGGTLSSGNTIYF.